This record covers a single T cell receptor delta chain. This clone is assessed as medium-sized (0.01 to 0.1%). Its target antigen remains unknown. Base-call qualities are not available, and no considerably larger clone is one nucleotide away. The sample belongs to a study of Vγ9Vδ2 T cells in congenital toxoplasmosis (dated by TCRdb to 2020 to 2023). For the study in its entirety: Congenital toxoplasmosis was diagnosed using IgG, IgM and IgA serology, Western blot and an in-house interferon-gamma release assay. Gamma and delta chain CDR3 repertoires of sorted blood gammadelta T cells were compared between congenitally T. gondii-infected and uninfected infants. Repertoire sequencing was done on samples from infants at 2 months after birth and at 1 year of age. At 2 months, TCR sequencing included roughly five infected and 10 to 11 uninfected infants, and at 1 year it included 3 infected and 4 uninfected infants.

General findings and caveats noted by the study authors: Both infected and uninfected infants showed a high prevalence of a public TRGV9 clonotype. Two months was the earliest age with enough suitable sample material for TCR repertoire analysis, so newborn repertoires were not sequenced. At 2 months, infected infants appeared to have fewer N additions in TRGV9 and TRDV2 CDR3s than uninfected infants, particularly in TRDV2-TRDJ1 sequences. At 1 year of age, repertoire differences between infected and uninfected infants were less clear than at 2 months. In 2-month-old infants, germline-encoded fetal-type TRDV2 CDR3 sequences seemed to be more common in infected than in uninfected infants, which suggests a footprint of in utero expansion.

The V and J ends are trimmed by 3 bases and 2 bases, leaving 12 bases between them. The CDR3 runs 15 amino acids, cysteine and phenylalanine included. CDR3 DNA is the only sequence kept; it has 45 bases, read in frame from the first base. Based on the germline V gene, the CDR1 and CDR2 sequences are GEAIGNYY and EKD. The same treatment, consisting of spiramycin and/or pyrimethamine plus sulfadiazine plus folinic acid, was given to mothers of infected and uninfected infants alike. Every infant, whether infected or uninfected, was delivered at term, after more than 37 weeks of gestation. About 0.96 mL of blood was processed into PBMCs by Lymphoprep gradient centrifugation, after which the PBMCs were cryopreserved in liquid nitrogen and shipped to Belgium. After thawing, PBMCs were labeled with Zombie NIR viability dye and stained with CD3, TCR gammadelta, Vgamma9 and Vdelta2 antibodies. A FACSAria III was used to sort CD3+ TCRgammadelta+ T cells, reaching a mean purity of around 98%. For each sample, RNA was extracted from about 10,000 sorted gammadelta T cells with the RNeasy Micro Kit. Each infant was born to a mother who had been enrolled with a primary T. gondii infection during pregnancy. Peripheral blood samples from the infants were taken at an outpatient microbiology and virology center in Pavia, Italy.

cDNA was made by template-switch reverse transcription with TRGC- and TRDC-specific primers in one tube, using SuperScript II. The TRGC primer was designed so that it would bind both of the constant genes TRGC1 and TRGC2. The KAPA Real-Time Library Amplification Kit was used to amplify TRG and TRD, and AMPure XP beads were used for purification between steps. Index PCR with the Nextera XT Index Kit was used to attach Illumina sequencing adapters. Sequencing of TRG and TRD amplicons was performed on an Illumina MiSeq with the V2 300 kit, and 150 bp paired-end reads were generated. In the source study's methods: Before any further analysis, FastQC version 0.11.8 was used to check read quality. With MiXCR version 3.0.3, reads were aligned to GenBank TRG or TRD reference genes and CDR3 sequences were built. Default MiXCR settings were used with one exception: TRDD gene segments were assembled from 3 consecutive nucleotides instead of 5. N additions, CDR3 length, J segment length and clonotype sharing between samples were all calculated using VDJtools version 1.2.1. CDR3 sequences that were out of frame or contained stop codons were left out of the analysis. To look for overlap, the infant repertoires were checked against previously published Vgamma9Vdelta2 repertoires from fetal, cord blood and adult blood. TCRdb recomputed clones from the public reads with CATT; identical DNA rows were then combined. TCRdb assigned the V and J calls; the authors' analysis was not used. In this sample the table shows about 940 delta-chain clones, roughly 20% of which occur a single time. The top ten constitute roughly a sixth of the sample.

Sample: gamma-delta T cells from blood. The sequence links TRDV2 to TRDJ2; TRDD3 is a weak D gene call, 6 bases matching. The clonotype comes from a child under 10 years old born to a mother with Toxoplasma gondii infection during pregnancy, either congenitally infected or uninfected (not recorded which). The DNA sequence is as follows: TGTGCCTGTGACCCTTGGGGGGCCTTGACAGCACAACTCTTCTTT. The translation is CACDPWGALTAQLFF.